The rows below give T cell receptor beta chains drawn from one sample of a study of cytomegalovirus exposure and HLA in healthy donors. Produced via immunoSEQ multiplex PCR; TCRdb's table is partial and in-frame only. The sample comprises some 110,000 clones, 66% of which are singletons, and about 1.6% rests with the top ten. The sample comprised PBMCs. The receptors originated from a man aged 18 to 35 in good health and CMV-seronegative. Each CDR3 is given with its conserved first and last residue. A D gene is named only where the DNA matches it firmly. Some rows mark clone size as missing; the rest say once, few, many or name a class of expanded clone.

cdr3_length | j_call | v_call | clone_size | d_call | cdr3_aa | cdr3_nt
12 | TRBJ2-1 | TRBV5-6 | NA | NA | CASSLGGNEQFF | TGTGCCAGCAGCTTGGGAGGGAATGAGCAGTTCTTC
17 | TRBJ2-3 | TRBV15 | NA | TRBD2 | CATSRKISGRSTDTQYF | TGTGCCACCAGCAGGAAAATTAGCGGGCGTAGCACAGATACGCAGTATTTT
16 | TRBJ2-1 | TRBV7-9 | few | TRBD2 | CASSLSSGTITNEQFF | TGTGCCAGCAGCTTATCCTCCGGGACTATCACGAATGAGCAGTTCTTC
12 | TRBJ2-1 | TRBV19 | NA | NA | CASQSQGGEQFF | TGTGCCAGCCAGTCCCAGGGGGGTGAGCAGTTCTTC
14 | TRBJ2-7 | TRBV5-1 | NA | TRBD1 | CASRTGTVSYEQYF | TGCGCCAGCAGGACCGGGACAGTCTCCTACGAGCAGTACTTC
16 | TRBJ2-6 | TRBV2 | NA | NA | CASSGGVDSGANVLTF | TGTGCCAGCAGTGGAGGAGTAGACTCTGGGGCCAACGTCCTGACTTTC
15 | TRBJ2-3 | TRBV10-2 | few | NA | CASSVSRARADTQYF | TGCGCCAGCAGTGTTAGTAGGGCGAGGGCGGATACGCAGTATTTT
16 | TRBJ1-5 | TRBV27 | once | TRBD1 | CASSPRLQGAIQPQHF | TGTGCCAGCAGTCCTCGGCTCCAGGGGGCGATCCAGCCCCAGCATTTT
13 | TRBJ2-7 | TRBV28 | NA | TRBD1 | CASSRDRGYEQYF | TGTGCCAGCAGCCGGGACAGGGGTTACGAGCAGTACTTC
13 | TRBJ2-7 | TRBV27 | NA | TRBD2 | CASSWGGTYEQYF | TGTGCCAGCAGTTGGGGAGGGACCTACGAGCAGTACTTC
13 | TRBJ2-7 | TRBV27 | NA | NA | CASSPTASYEQYF | TGTGCCAGCAGTCCAACTGCATCCTACGAGCAGTACTTC